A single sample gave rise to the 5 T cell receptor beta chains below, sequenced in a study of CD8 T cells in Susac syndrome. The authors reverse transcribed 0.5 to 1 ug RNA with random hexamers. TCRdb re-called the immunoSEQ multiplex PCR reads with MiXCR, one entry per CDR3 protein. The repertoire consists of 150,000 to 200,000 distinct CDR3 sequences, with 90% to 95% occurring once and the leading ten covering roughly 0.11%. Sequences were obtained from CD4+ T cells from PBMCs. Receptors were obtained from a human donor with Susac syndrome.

CDR3 protein: CASSRQGLRNEQYF. CDR3 coding DNA: TGTGCCAGCAGCCGACAGGGGCTAAGGAACGAGCAGTACTTC. The J gene is TRBJ2-7, the V gene TRBV3-1, with TRBD1 matching 8 bases. This CDR3 is built from 14 residues. V was pared by 4 bases and J by 5 bases, with 7 bases of the junction left unmatched. CDR1 is LGHDT, CDR2 YNNKEL, per germline (reference sequence).

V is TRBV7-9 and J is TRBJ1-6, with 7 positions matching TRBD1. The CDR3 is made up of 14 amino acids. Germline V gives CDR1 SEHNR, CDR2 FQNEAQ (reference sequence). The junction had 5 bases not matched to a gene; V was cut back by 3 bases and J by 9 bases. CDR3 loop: CASSFQGDGSPLHF. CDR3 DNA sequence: TGTGCCAGCAGCTTCCAGGGGGACGGTTCACCCCTCCACTTT.

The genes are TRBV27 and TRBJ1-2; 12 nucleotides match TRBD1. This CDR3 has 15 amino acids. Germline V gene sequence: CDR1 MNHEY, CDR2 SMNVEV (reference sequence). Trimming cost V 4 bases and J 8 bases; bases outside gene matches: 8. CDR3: CASSSYRDRGQGYTF. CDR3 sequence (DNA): TGTGCCAGCAGTTCGTACCGGGACAGGGGGCAAGGCTACACCTTC.

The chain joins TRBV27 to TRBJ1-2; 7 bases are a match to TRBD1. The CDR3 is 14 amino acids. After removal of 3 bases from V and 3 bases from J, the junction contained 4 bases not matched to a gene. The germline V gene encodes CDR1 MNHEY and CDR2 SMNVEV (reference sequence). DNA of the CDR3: TGTGCCAGCAGTTTCAACAGGGGTGACTATGGCTACACCTTC. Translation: CASSFNRGDYGYTF.

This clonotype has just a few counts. The CDR3 reads CSASTSTDTQYF. CDR3 coding DNA: TGCAGTGCTTCCACTAGCACAGATACGCAGTATTTT. The chain is built from TRBV20-1 and TRBJ2-3; D gene uncertain. Germline V gene sequence: CDR1 DFQATT, CDR2 SNEGSKA (reference sequence). This CDR3 spans 12 amino acids. The V end was cut by 5 bases, the J end by 0 bases, with 6 bases between.